The T cell receptor beta chain under discussion was sequenced for a study of blood T cells in healthy people across ages. V was clipped by 8 bases and J by 7 bases; unmatched bases: 1. The CDR3 is 12 residues long. This clonotype was counted a few times. Sample-barcoded 5' priming and a J-beta primer mix drove a second PCR of about 7 to 11 cycles. TCRdb ran MiXCR on the 5' RACE reads and lists one entry per CDR3 protein. The sample has roughly 1,000,000 distinct CDR3 sequences; almost 25% are singletons. The sample was also linked to a second study, of T cells of mothers and their children.

This chain joins TRBV12-3 or TRBV12-4 and TRBJ1-4, with 10 bases identical to TRBD1. Source material: blood. The TCR comes from a girl aged 2 to 10 in good health. The CDR3 loop is CASRTGGEKLFF. CDR3 bases: TGTGCCAGCCGGACAGGGGGTGAAAAACTGTTTTTT.